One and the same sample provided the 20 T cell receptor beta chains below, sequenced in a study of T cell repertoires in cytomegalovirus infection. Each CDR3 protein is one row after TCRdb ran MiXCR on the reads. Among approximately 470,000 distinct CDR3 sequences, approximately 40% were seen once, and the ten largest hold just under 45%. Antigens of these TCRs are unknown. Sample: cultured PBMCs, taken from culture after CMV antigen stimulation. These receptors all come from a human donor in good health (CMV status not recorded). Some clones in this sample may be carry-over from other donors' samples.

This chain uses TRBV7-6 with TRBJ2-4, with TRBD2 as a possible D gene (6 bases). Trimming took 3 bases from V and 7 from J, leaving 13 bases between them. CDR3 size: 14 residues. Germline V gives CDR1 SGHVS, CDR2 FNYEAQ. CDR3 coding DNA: TGTGCCAGCAGCTTTGGGGGGTTGGAGAACATTCAGTACTTC. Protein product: CASSFGGLENIQYF.

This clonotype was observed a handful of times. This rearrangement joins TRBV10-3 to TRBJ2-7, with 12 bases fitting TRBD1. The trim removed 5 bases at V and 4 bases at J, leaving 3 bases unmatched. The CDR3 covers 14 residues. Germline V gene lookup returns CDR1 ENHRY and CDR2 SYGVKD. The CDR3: CAISPGQGAYEQYF. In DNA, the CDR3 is TGTGCCATCAGTCCGGGACAGGGGGCTTACGAGCAGTACTTC.

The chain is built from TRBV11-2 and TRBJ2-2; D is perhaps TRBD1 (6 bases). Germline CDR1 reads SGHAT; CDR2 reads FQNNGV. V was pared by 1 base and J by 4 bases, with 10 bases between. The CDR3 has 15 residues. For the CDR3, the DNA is TGTGCCAGCAGCTTAGGTTCAGGGGTCACCGGGGAGCTGTTTTTT. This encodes CASSLGSGVTGELFF.

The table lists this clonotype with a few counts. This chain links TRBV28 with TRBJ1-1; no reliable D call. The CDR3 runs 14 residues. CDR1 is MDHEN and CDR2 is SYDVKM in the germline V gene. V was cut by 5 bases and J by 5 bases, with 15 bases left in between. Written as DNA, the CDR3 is TGTGCCAGCAGTCTTTACTTTGAGGGTACTGAAGCTTTCTTT. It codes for CASSLYFEGTEAFF.

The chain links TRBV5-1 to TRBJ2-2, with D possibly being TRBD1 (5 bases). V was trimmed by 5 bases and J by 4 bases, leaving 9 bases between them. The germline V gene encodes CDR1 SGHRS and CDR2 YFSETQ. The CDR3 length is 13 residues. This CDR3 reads CASSKDSTGELFF. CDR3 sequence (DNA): TGCGCCAGCAGTAAAGACAGCACCGGGGAGCTGTTTTTT. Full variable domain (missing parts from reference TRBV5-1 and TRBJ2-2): KAGVTQTPRYLIKTRGQQVTLSCSPISGHRSVSWYQQTPGQGLQFLFEYFSETQRNKGNFPGRFSGRQFSNSRSEMNVSTLELGDSALYLCASSKDSTGELFFGEGSRLTVL.

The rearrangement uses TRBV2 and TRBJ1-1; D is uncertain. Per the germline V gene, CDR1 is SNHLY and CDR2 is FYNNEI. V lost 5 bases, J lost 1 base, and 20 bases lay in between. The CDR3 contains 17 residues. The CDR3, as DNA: TGTGCCAGCAGTCCCGCACGGGCCTTAACTGGGAACACTGAAGCTTTCTTT. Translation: CASSPARALTGNTEAFF.

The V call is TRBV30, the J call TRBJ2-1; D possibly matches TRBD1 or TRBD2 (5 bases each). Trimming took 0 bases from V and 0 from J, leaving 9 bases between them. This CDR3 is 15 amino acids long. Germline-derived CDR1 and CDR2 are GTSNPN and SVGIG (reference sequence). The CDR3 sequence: CAWSVGTVSYNEQFF. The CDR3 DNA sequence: TGTGCCTGGAGTGTCGGGACGGTCTCCTACAATGAGCAGTTCTTC.

CDR3 loop: CASSFGRQGVGEQFF. The DNA for the CDR3 is TGTGCCAGCAGCTTCGGTAGACAGGGAGTAGGTGAGCAGTTCTTC. This chain joins TRBV11-2 and TRBJ2-1, with 7 bases lining up with TRBD1. Germline V gene sequence: CDR1 SGHAT, CDR2 FQNNGV. The CDR3 extends over 15 amino acids. Trimming at V came to 3 bases and at J to 9 bases, leaving 11 bases not matched to a gene.

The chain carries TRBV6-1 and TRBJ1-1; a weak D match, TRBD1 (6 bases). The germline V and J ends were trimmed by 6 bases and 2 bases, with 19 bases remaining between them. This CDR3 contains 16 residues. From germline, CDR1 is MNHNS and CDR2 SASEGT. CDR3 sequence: CASSFPYRVTNTEAFF. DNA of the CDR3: TGTGCCAGCAGCTTCCCGTACAGGGTCACCAACACTGAAGCTTTCTTT.

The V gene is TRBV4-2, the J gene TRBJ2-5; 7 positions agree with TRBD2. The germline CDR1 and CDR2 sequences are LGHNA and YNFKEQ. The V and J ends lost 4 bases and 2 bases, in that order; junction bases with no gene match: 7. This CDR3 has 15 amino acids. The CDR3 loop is CASSRTGGSQETQYF. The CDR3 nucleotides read TGTGCCAGCAGCCGGACGGGGGGATCTCAAGAGACCCAGTACTTC.

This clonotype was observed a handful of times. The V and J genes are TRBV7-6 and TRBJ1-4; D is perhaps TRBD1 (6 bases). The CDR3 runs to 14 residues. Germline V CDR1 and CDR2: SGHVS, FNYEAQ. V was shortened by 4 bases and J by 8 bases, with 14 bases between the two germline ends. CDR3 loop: CASSSQGGGEKLFF. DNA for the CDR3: TGTGCCAGCAGCTCACAGGGCGGAGGAGAAAAACTGTTTTTT.

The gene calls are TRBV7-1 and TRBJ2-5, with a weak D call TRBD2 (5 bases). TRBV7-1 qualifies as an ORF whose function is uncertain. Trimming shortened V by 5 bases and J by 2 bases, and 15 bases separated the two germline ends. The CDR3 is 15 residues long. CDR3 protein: CASSPPGRGQETQYF. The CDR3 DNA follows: TGTGCCAGCAGCCCTCCGGGGAGAGGGCAAGAGACCCAGTACTTC.

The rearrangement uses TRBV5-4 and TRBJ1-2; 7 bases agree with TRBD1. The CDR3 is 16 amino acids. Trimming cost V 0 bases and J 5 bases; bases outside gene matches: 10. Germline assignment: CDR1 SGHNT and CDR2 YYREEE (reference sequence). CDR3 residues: CASSLVPTGTRYGYTF. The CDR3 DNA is TGTGCCAGCAGCTTGGTCCCGACAGGGACACGGTATGGCTACACCTTC.

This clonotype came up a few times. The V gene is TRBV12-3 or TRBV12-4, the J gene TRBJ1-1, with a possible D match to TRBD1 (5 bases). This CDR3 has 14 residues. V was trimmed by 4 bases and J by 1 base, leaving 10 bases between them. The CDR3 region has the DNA TGTGCCAGCAGTTCGATCCAGGGGAACACTGAAGCTTTCTTT. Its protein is CASSSIQGNTEAFF.

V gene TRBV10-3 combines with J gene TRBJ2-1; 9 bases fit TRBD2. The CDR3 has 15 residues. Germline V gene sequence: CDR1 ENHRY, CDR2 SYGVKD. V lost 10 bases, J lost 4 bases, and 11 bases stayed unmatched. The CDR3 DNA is TGTGCCACCTTTCCGACTAGCGGAAATTACAATGAGCAGTTCTTC. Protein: CATFPTSGNYNEQFF.

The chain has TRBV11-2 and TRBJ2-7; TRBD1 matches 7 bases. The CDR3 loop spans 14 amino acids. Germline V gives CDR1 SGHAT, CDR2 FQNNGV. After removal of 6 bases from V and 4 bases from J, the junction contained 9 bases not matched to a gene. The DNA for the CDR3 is TGTGCCAGCAGTTTCGGGACAGCCGGTTACGAGCAGTACTTC. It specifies CASSFGTAGYEQYF.

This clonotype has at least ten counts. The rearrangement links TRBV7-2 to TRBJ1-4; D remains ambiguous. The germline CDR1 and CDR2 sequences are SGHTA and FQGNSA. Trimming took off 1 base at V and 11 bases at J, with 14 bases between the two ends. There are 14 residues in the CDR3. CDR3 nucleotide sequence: TGTGCCAGCAGCTTAGATTTCTGGGTGGGCAAACTGTTTTTT. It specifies CASSLDFWVGKLFF.

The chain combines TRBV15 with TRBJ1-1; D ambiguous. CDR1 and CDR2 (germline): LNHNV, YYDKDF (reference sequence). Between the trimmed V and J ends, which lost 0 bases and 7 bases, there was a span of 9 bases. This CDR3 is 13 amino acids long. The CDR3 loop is CATSRDRAVEAFF. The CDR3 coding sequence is TGTGCCACCAGCAGAGATCGGGCAGTTGAAGCTTTCTTT. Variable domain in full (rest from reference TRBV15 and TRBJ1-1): DAMVIQNPRYQVTQFGKPVTLSCSQTLNHNVMYWYQQKSSQAPKLLFHYYDKDFNNEADTPDNFQSRRPNTSFCFLDIRSPGLGDTAMYLCATSRDRAVEAFFGQGTRLTVV.

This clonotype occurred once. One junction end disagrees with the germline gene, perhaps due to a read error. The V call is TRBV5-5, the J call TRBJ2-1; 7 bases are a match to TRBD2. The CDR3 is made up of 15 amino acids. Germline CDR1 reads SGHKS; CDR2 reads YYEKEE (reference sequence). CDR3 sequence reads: CASTLDWRERYEQFF. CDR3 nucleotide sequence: TGTGCCAGCACCTTGGACTGGCGGGAGAGGTATGAGCAGTTCTTC.

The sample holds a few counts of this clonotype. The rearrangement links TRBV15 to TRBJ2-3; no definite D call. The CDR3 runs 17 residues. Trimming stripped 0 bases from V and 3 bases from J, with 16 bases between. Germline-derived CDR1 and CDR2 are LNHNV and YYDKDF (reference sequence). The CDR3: CATSREGRDLATDTQYF. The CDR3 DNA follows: TGTGCCACCAGCAGAGAAGGGCGAGACCTTGCGACAGATACGCAGTATTTT.